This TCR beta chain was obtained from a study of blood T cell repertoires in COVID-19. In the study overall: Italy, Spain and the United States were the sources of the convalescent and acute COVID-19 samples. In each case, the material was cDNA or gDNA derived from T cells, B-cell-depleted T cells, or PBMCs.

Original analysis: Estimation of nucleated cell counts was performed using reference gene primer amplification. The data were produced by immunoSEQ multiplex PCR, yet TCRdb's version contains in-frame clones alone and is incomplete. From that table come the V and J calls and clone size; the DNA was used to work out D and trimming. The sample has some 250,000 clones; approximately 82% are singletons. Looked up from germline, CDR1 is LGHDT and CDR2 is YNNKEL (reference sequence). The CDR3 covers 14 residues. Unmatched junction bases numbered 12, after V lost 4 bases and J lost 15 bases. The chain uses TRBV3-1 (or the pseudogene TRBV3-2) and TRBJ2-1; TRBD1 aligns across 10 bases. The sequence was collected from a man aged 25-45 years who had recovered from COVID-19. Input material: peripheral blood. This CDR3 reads CASSPRTGGPSLFF. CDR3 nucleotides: TGTGCCAGCAGCCCCAGGACAGGGGGACCCTCTCTGTTCTTC.